Detailed here is one T cell receptor beta chain. Its antigen is unknown. This sample was included in a study of response to subunit inactivated influenza vaccine. Study results and caveats: With each seasonal influenza vaccination, the authors suggested, few new T cells are recruited.

TCRdb independently ran MiXCR on the RT-PCR reads; one entry per CDR3 protein. The sample holds 280,000 or so distinct CDR3 sequences; just over 20% are singletons and the top ten take 10% to 13%. The germline V and J ends were trimmed by 1 base and 4 bases, with 8 bases remaining between them. CDR3 length: 14 residues. The receptor's source is a man aged 50 to 69 who received an inactivated influenza vaccine. This sequence joins TRBV12-3 or TRBV12-4 and TRBJ2-1; no clear D gene. This specimen was PBMCs from blood, taken about 20 months after vaccination. CDR3 DNA: TGTGCCAGCAGTTTAGATAGTAGATACAATGAGCAGTTCTTC. As protein: CASSLDSRYNEQFF.